Each of the 19 T cell receptor beta chains below was sequenced from the same sample in a study of STAT3 mutations in large granular lymphocyte leukemia. These receptors have no known antigen. Findings and limits, study-wide: In T-cell large granular lymphocyte leukemia, about half of patients showed multiple immunodominant subclonotypes.

Assay used: immunoSEQ multiplex PCR; TCRdb lists only in-frame clones, some missing. The table has 3,500 to 4,500 clones, around 53% seen once. Sequencing input: peripheral blood mononuclear cells. Source of these receptors: a male patient aged 50 to 59 with T-cell large granular lymphocyte leukemia. Some clones in this sample may be carry-over from other donors' samples.

V and J are TRBV5-4 and TRBJ2-5, with D unresolved. V lost 4 bases, J lost 4 bases, and 8 bases lay in between. The CDR3 runs 12 residues. Germline CDR1 SGHNT, CDR2 YYREEE (reference sequence). The CDR3 here is CASSLPLETQYF. DNA for the CDR3: TGTGCCAGCAGCCTGCCGCTAGAGACCCAGTACTTC.

CDR3 sequence: CAWSGHLPGEPQHF. The CDR3 bases are TGTGCCTGGAGCGGACACCTCCCCGGGGAGCCCCAGCATTTT. The chain combines TRBV30 with TRBJ1-5; D possibly corresponds to TRBD1 (5 bases). Germline values: CDR1 GTSNPN, CDR2 SVGIG (reference sequence). V dropped 3 bases and J dropped 8 bases, with 17 bases sitting between them. There are 14 residues in the CDR3. Variable domain in full (rest from reference TRBV30 and TRBJ1-5): SQTIHQWPATLVQPVGSPLSLECTVEGTSNPNLYWYRQAAGRGLQLLFYSVGIGQISSEVPQNLSASRPQDRQFILSSKKLLLSDSGFYLCAWSGHLPGEPQHFGDGTRLSIL.

The table lists this clone with a few counts. The chain uses TRBV5-1 and TRBJ2-7, with D perhaps TRBD1 or TRBD2 (5 bases each). Trimming took 3 bases from V and 6 from J, leaving 16 bases between them. CDR3 size: 14 residues. Germline V gene lookup returns CDR1 SGHRS and CDR2 YFSETQ. DNA for the CDR3: TGCGCCAGCAGCTATACAGGCCAAGGAGGCGAGCAGTACTTC. Encoded protein: CASSYTGQGGEQYF.

This chain connects TRBV6-6 to TRBJ1-1; maybe TRBD1 (6 bases). CDR3 size: 12 residues. Germline values: CDR1 MNHNY, CDR2 SVGAGI (reference sequence). V shed 5 bases and J shed 9 bases, with 13 bases lying between them. CDR3 in DNA: TGTGCCAGCAGTACGGTCACAGGGAAAGCTTTCTTT. As protein: CASSTVTGKAFF.

The table lists this clone with a few counts. The chain is built from TRBV6-1 and TRBJ1-5; D is unresolved. Looked up from germline, CDR1 is MNHNS and CDR2 is SASEGT. The CDR3 runs to 14 residues. Deletions cut 2 bases from V and 6 bases from J, with 11 bases between. In DNA, the CDR3 is TGTGCCAGCAGTGAATATGAAGGAATTCAGCCCCAGCATTTT. Amino acid sequence: CASSEYEGIQPQHF.

The rearrangement links TRBV6-1 to TRBJ2-3, with D uncertain. V lost 1 base and J 2 bases, leaving 4 bases between the germline ends. The CDR3 contains 13 residues. The V gene's germline CDR1 is MNHNS and CDR2 SASEGT. CDR3 in amino acids: CASSEVATDTQYF. For the CDR3, the DNA is TGTGCCAGCAGTGAAGTAGCCACAGATACGCAGTATTTT.

The rearrangement uses TRBV7-9 and TRBJ2-3; TRBD1 matches 10 bases. CDR1 and CDR2 from the germline V gene are SEHNR and FQNEAQ (reference sequence). V shed 4 bases and J 3 bases; nucleotides not matched to a gene: 7. The CDR3 runs 16 residues. The CDR3 sequence is CASSSRQGAFTDTQYF. The CDR3 DNA is TGTGCCAGCAGCTCCCGACAGGGGGCATTTACAGATACGCAGTATTTT. The complete variable domain, with remaining parts taken from reference TRBV7-9 and TRBJ2-3, reads DTGVSQNPRHKITKRGQNVTFRCDPISEHNRLYWYRQTLGQGPEFLTYFQNEAQLEKSRLLSDRFSAERPKGSFSTLEIQRTEQGDSAMYLCASSSRQGAFTDTQYFGPGTRLTVL.

The gene calls are TRBV30 and TRBJ1-2; D is undetermined. Germline loops: CDR1 GTSNPN, CDR2 SVGIG (reference sequence). The CDR3 contains 12 residues. With 7 bases removed from V and 3 bases from J, the gap between germline ends came to 12 bases. The DNA for the CDR3 is TGTGCCTTCGGTCTGGGAGACTATGGCTACACCTTC. Encoded protein: CAFGLGDYGYTF.

The V and J genes are TRBV5-1 and TRBJ1-5; possible D gene TRBD1, 5 bases. Per germline, CDR1 SGHRS and CDR2 YFSETQ. This CDR3 comprises 13 residues. V shed 5 bases and J shed 7 bases, with 13 bases lying between them. The CDR3 DNA follows: TGCGCCAGCAGTCCCGGGCAGGGCCAGCCCCAGCATTTT. Translating gives CASSPGQGQPQHF. The full variable domain, its missing parts supplied by reference TRBV5-1 and TRBJ1-5, is KAGVTQTPRYLIKTRGQQVTLSCSPISGHRSVSWYQQTPGQGLQFLFEYFSETQRNKGNFPGRFSGRQFSNSRSEMNVSTLELGDSALYLCASSPGQGQPQHFGDGTRLSIL.

The chain combines TRBV7-9 with TRBJ2-7, with 9 bases aligning to TRBD1. The junction had 4 bases not matched to a gene; V was cut back by 1 base and J by 3 bases. Germline-derived CDR1 and CDR2 are SEHNR and FQNEAQ (reference sequence). This CDR3 contains 15 residues. The CDR3 DNA follows: TGTGCCAGCAGCTTAGGGACAGGGGAGATCTACGAGCAGTACTTC. It specifies CASSLGTGEIYEQYF.

The J gene is TRBJ1-1, the V gene TRBV7-9, with D uncertain. Germline-derived CDR1 and CDR2 are SEHNR and FQNEAQ (reference sequence). The CDR3 sequence is 13 residues long. Trimming pared 5 bases from V and 1 base from J, leaving 8 bases between. This chain's CDR3 is CASSVGANTEAFF. The CDR3, as DNA: TGTGCCAGCAGCGTGGGAGCGAACACTGAAGCTTTCTTT. The full variable domain, its missing parts supplied by reference TRBV7-9 and TRBJ1-1, is DTGVSQNPRHKITKRGQNVTFRCDPISEHNRLYWYRQTLGQGPEFLTYFQNEAQLEKSRLLSDRFSAERPKGSFSTLEIQRTEQGDSAMYLCASSVGANTEAFFGQGTRLTVV.

The chain uses TRBV30 and TRBJ2-7; D not resolved. The CDR3 extends over 13 amino acids. V was clipped by 0 bases and J by 5 bases, with 11 bases between them. Germline CDR1 and CDR2: GTSNPN and SVGIG (reference sequence). The CDR3 DNA reads as TGTGCCTGGAGTGTACCTGGGCTCCACGAGCAGTACTTC. Amino acids: CAWSVPGLHEQYF.

In its sample, this clone is large. This chain uses TRBV14 with TRBJ2-7; D uncertain. CDR3 length equals 12 residues. Germline V lookup: CDR1 SGHDN, CDR2 FVKESK. V gave up 1 base and J gave up 2 bases, with 3 bases separating them. CDR3 bases: TGTGCCAGCAGCCAAGCCCCCTACGAGCAGTACTTC. Amino acid sequence: CASSQAPYEQYF.

The J gene is TRBJ2-5, the V gene TRBV14, with 8 nucleotides matching TRBD2. Germline CDR1 is SGHDN and CDR2 is FVKESK. There are 16 residues in the CDR3. The ends lost 2 bases at V and 6 bases at J; junction bases unmatched: 11. In DNA, the CDR3 is TGTGCCAGCAGCCAAAGCGAGCGGGAGTGGGCAAAGACCCAGTACTTC. Translated: CASSQSEREWAKTQYF. The full variable domain, in which reference TRBV14 and TRBJ2-5 provide the parts outside the CDR3, is EAGVTQFPSHSVIEKGQTVTLRCDPISGHDNLYWYRRVMGKEIKFLLHFVKESKQDESGMPNNRFLAERTGGTYSTLKVQPAELEDSGVYFCASSQSEREWAKTQYFGPGTRLLVL.

This chain uses TRBV4-1 with TRBJ2-2; D possibly corresponds to TRBD2 (5 bases). This CDR3 is built from 15 residues. V lost 5 bases, J lost 4 bases, and 14 bases lay in between. Germline CDR1 MGHRA, CDR2 YSYEKL. CDR3 amino acids: CASSDGLAGTGELFF. The CDR3 bases are TGCGCCAGCAGCGACGGGCTAGCAGGCACCGGGGAGCTGTTTTTT.

This clone came up a few times. V gene TRBV7-9 combines with J gene TRBJ2-3; a possible D gene is TRBD2 (5 bases). The CDR3 covers 15 residues. V was cut by 1 base and J by 4 bases, with 12 bases left in between. CDR1 is SEHNR and CDR2 is FQNEAQ in the germline V gene (reference sequence). The CDR3 DNA is TGTGCCAGCAGCTTAGGCCGGGGAGACGCAGATACGCAGTATTTT. The encoded protein is CASSLGRGDADTQYF.

The chain has TRBV7-9 and TRBJ1-4; perhaps TRBD1 as D (5 bases). The CDR3 contains 15 residues. CDR1 is SEHNR, CDR2 FQNEAQ, per germline (reference sequence). Trimming removed 1 base from V and 7 bases from J, with 13 bases in between. CDR3 coding DNA: TGTGCCAGCAGCTTAGTGGGGGTCGGTGGTGAAAAACTGTTTTTT. This gives the protein CASSLVGVGGEKLFF.

The chain uses TRBV5-6 and TRBJ2-6, with D unresolved. This CDR3 spans 13 amino acids. The V end was cut by 2 bases, the J end by 4 bases, with 4 bases between. The germline V gene has CDR1 SGHDT and CDR2 YYEEEE. The DNA of the CDR3 is TGTGCCAGCAGCTTCTCCGGGGCCAACGTCCTGACTTTC. Translating it yields CASSFSGANVLTF.

The rearrangement uses TRBV30 and TRBJ1-5; D unresolved. CDR3 length: 13 residues. The germline V gene has CDR1 GTSNPN and CDR2 SVGIG (reference sequence). V gave up 3 bases and J gave up 0 bases, with 6 bases separating them. The CDR3 is CAWRANSNQPQHF. DNA for the CDR3: TGTGCCTGGAGGGCCAATAGCAATCAGCCCCAGCATTTT. Filled out from reference TRBV30 and TRBJ1-5, the complete variable domain reads SQTIHQWPATLVQPVGSPLSLECTVEGTSNPNLYWYRQAAGRGLQLLFYSVGIGQISSEVPQNLSASRPQDRQFILSSKKLLLSDSGFYLCAWRANSNQPQHFGDGTRLSIL.